The rows below give T cell receptor beta chains drawn from one sample of a study of blood T cell repertoires in COVID-19. Sequencing was performed with immunoSEQ multiplex PCR; in TCRdb, only in-frame clones are kept and a portion is missing. Among 140,000 to 150,000 clones listed, about 80% were seen once. Material for sequencing was peripheral blood. Receptors originate from a human donor in a cohort sampled during active COVID-19. Each CDR3 is given with its conserved first and last residue. The D gene is left open where the match is weak. Size is omitted from some rows. Given values are once, few, many or a class for expanded clones.

>TRBJ2-3|-|-|TRBV20-1
TGCAGTGCTAGTGGGCTTTCCGGCACAGATACGCAGTATTTT
CSASGLSGTDTQYF
>TRBJ1-5|-|-|TRBV19
TGTGCCAGTAGTATCGAAACAGGGAGACAGCCCCAGCATTTT
CASSIETGRQPQHF
>TRBJ1-6|TRBD1|-|TRBV14
TGTGCCAGCAGCCAAGACCGGGACAGCAATTCACCCCTCCACTTT
CASSQDRDSNSPLHF
>TRBJ2-3|TRBD1|few|TRBV9
TGTGCCAGCAGCTTACAGGGGCGTAGCACAGATACGCAGTATTTT
CASSLQGRSTDTQYF
>TRBJ2-5|-|once|TRBV19
TGTGCCAGTCCTACAGGCCCCCAAGAGACCCAGTACTTC
CASPTGPQETQYF
>TRBJ2-1|TRBD1|-|TRBV7-6
TGTGCCAGCAGCCCCCCGGACAGGGAAAACAATGAGCAGTTCTTC
CASSPPDRENNEQFF
>TRBJ1-2|TRBD1|-|TRBV6-5
TGTGCCATCCAGGGGGCGTTCGATGGCTACACCTTC
CAIQGAFDGYTF
>TRBJ2-7|-|-|TRBV7-2
TGTGCCAGCACCCAATCGAGGGGGACCGAGCAGTACTTC
CASTQSRGTEQYF
>TRBJ2-1|TRBD2|-|TRBV7-7
TGTGCTAGCAGCTTAGTAGCGGGGGGTACCCACAATGAGCAGTTCTTC
CASSLVAGGTHNEQFF
>TRBJ2-7|TRBD1|-|TRBV11-2
TGTGCCAGCAGCCCCGTGGGACAGGCCTTATACGAGCAGTACTTC
CASSPVGQALYEQYF
>TRBJ1-1|-|-|TRBV19
TGTGCCAGTAGTGAACAGGGTGTCACTGAAGCTTTCTTT
CASSEQGVTEAFF
>TRBJ1-1|-|-|TRBV9
TGTGCCAGCAGCGTAGGTCTGAGCACTGAAGCTTTCTTT
CASSVGLSTEAFF
>TRBJ1-1|TRBD1|-|TRBV3-1/TRBV3-2
TGTGCCACCCGGGACAGGGCTAGGGACACTGAAGCTTTCTTT
CATRDRARDTEAFF
>TRBJ2-2|-|-|TRBV7-3
TGTGCCAGCAGGGCTAGAACGAACACCGGGGAGCTGTTTTTT
CASRARTNTGELFF
>TRBJ2-1|-|-|TRBV11-1
TGTGCCAGCAGCCCCCGGGGTACGAGCTCCTACAATGAGCAGTTCTTC
CASSPRGTSSYNEQFF
>TRBJ1-2|-|-|TRBV4-2
TGTGCCAGCAGCCAGGTCCAAGACAGATTAAACTATGGCTACACCTTC
CASSQVQDRLNYGYTF
>TRBJ1-3|-|-|TRBV3-1/TRBV3-2
TGTGCCAGCAGCCAAGATGGGCAGAACACCATATATTTT
CASSQDGQNTIYF
>TRBJ1-3|-|-|TRBV9
TGTGCCAGCAGCCCTACAGGCTCCGGAAACACCATATATTTT
CASSPTGSGNTIYF
>TRBJ2-3|-|-|TRBV6-5
TGTGCCAGCAGTTACAGGGGAGATACGCAGTATTTT
CASSYRGDTQYF
>TRBJ1-1|TRBD1|-|TRBV14
TGTGCCAGCAGGCAACAGGGGGGAGGTGAAGCTTTCTTT
CASRQQGGGEAFF
>TRBJ2-3|-|-|TRBV19
TGTGCCAGCAGGGGTCCAGAAGATACGCAGTATTTT
CASRGPEDTQYF
>TRBJ2-1|TRBD2|-|TRBV11-3
TGTGCCAGCAGCTCCGGGACTAGCGGGAGGGCCGGTGAGCAGTTCTTC
CASSSGTSGRAGEQFF
>TRBJ1-5|TRBD1|-|TRBV7-2
TGTGCCAGCAGCTTAGGAGGGACAGGCGTTCAGCCCCAGCATTTT
CASSLGGTGVQPQHF
>TRBJ2-7|TRBD2|few|TRBV6-6
TGTGCCAGCAGTCCCCCGGGCGGGGGTTACGAGCAGTACTTC
CASSPPGGGYEQYF
>TRBJ1-4|-|-|TRBV29-1
TGCAGCGTTGAATCGGAGGCCGGGAGAAAACTGTTTTTT
CSVESEAGRKLFF
>TRBJ1-2|TRBD1|-|TRBV5-4
TGTGCCAGCAGCTTCGAGGGGGCGAACTATGGCTACACCTTC
CASSFEGANYGYTF
>TRBJ2-5|-|-|TRBV27
TGTGCCAGCAGTTTAAAAGGCGCGGGCCCGGGACACGCACCAAAAGAGACCCAGTACTTC
CASSLKGAGPGHAPKETQYF
>TRBJ1-1|-|-|TRBV5-1
TGCGCCAGCAGCTTGGAGCCGGGAAGGTCCACTGAAGCTTTCTTT
CASSLEPGRSTEAFF
>TRBJ2-5|TRBD1|-|TRBV29-1
TGCAGCGTTGAGACAGGGGGACGAGAGACCCAGTACTTC
CSVETGGRETQYF
>TRBJ2-5|TRBD1|once|TRBV6-6
TGTGCCAGCAGTTACACGGGGACAGACGAGACCCAGTACTTC
CASSYTGTDETQYF
>TRBJ1-2|-|once|TRBV7-9
TGTGCCAGCAGTCTCACGGACAGTCTCTATGGCTACACCTTC
CASSLTDSLYGYTF
>TRBJ2-7|TRBD2|-|TRBV6-1
TGTGCCAGCAGTGAAGCGCGGGGGGCTCCCTACGAGCAGTACTTC
CASSEARGAPYEQYF
>TRBJ2-2|-|-|TRBV7-2
TGTGCCAGCAGCTTAGGGGCTGGAGGCACCGGGGAGCTGTTTTTT
CASSLGAGGTGELFF
>TRBJ2-2|TRBD2|-|TRBV7-2
TGTGCCAGCAGCTTGACCGGGACTAGCGGGGTTAACACCGGGGAGCTGTTTTTT
CASSLTGTSGVNTGELFF
>TRBJ2-3|-|-|TRBV15
TGTGCCACCAGCAGAGATCAGGGGGGCCGCACAGATACGCAGTATTTT
CATSRDQGGRTDTQYF
>TRBJ2-2|-|-|TRBV11-1
TGTGCCAGCAGCCGAATATCTCGCGGGTTCGGGGAGCTGTTTTTT
CASSRISRGFGELFF
>TRBJ1-4|-|-|TRBV5-4
TGTGCCAGCAGCACGCGGACACCTGAGGAAGAAAAACTGTTTTTT
CASSTRTPEEEKLFF
>TRBJ2-3|TRBD2|-|TRBV19
TGTGCCAGTATGAAGCGGGGGAGCACAGATACGCAGTATTTT
CASMKRGSTDTQYF
>TRBJ2-5|-|-|TRBV7-3
TGTGCCAGCAGCTTCACAGGGCAAGAGACCCAGTACTTC
CASSFTGQETQYF
>TRBJ2-3|-|-|TRBV7-2
TGTGCCAGCAGCCGACTTAGCACAGATACGCAGTATTTT
CASSRLSTDTQYF
>TRBJ2-1|TRBD2|once|TRBV29-1
TGCAGCGTTGACCTAACTAGCGGGAGAAGAATAGGTGAGCAGTTCTTC
CSVDLTSGRRIGEQFF
>TRBJ2-3|-|-|TRBV6-5
TGTGCCAGCAGAGCCGGGAGCACAGATACGCAGTATTTT
CASRAGSTDTQYF
>TRBJ1-1|-|-|TRBV11-2
TGTGCCAGCAGCGCCCAGTTACTAATGAACACTGAAGCTTTCTTT
CASSAQLLMNTEAFF
>TRBJ1-2|TRBD1|-|TRBV19
TGTGCCAGTAGTACCCGGACAGGGGGCAACTATGGCTACACCTTC
CASSTRTGGNYGYTF
>TRBJ1-1|TRBD1|-|TRBV4-2
TGTGCCAGCAGCCAAGCGCCAGACAGGGGGATTTTGAACACTGAAGCTTTCTTT
CASSQAPDRGILNTEAFF
>TRBJ2-1|TRBD2|few|TRBV5-1
TGCGCCAGCAGCTTGGTGGGGACTAGTGATGAGCAGTTCTTC
CASSLVGTSDEQFF
>TRBJ1-5|-|-|TRBV28
TGTGCCAGCAGATGGGGGGGCGGACAGCCCCAGCATTTT
CASRWGGGQPQHF
>TRBJ1-1|TRBD1|-|TRBV9
TGTGCCAGCAGCTTCGGACAGGTGAACACTGAAGCTTTCTTT
CASSFGQVNTEAFF
>TRBJ2-1|TRBD1|-|TRBV19
TGTGCCAGTAGAGGACAGGGGGCCGGCTACAATGAGCAGTTCTTC
CASRGQGAGYNEQFF
>TRBJ2-1|TRBD2|-|TRBV25-1
TGTGCCAGCCAAATAGCGGGAGGGCCGGTCAATGAGCAGTTCTTC
CASQIAGGPVNEQFF
>TRBJ1-2|-|-|TRBV30
TGTGCCTGGGCTAAGTCTCGAGGTCCTCGCTATGGCTACACCTTC
CAWAKSRGPRYGYTF
>TRBJ1-2|TRBD1|-|TRBV7-9
TGTGCCAGCAGCTCGTGGGACAGGGAGCTGTCGAGGGGCTACACCTTC
CASSSWDRELSRGYTF
>TRBJ1-6|-|-|TRBV19
TGTGCCAGTAGTGTGACGGGTAATTCACCCCTCCACTTT
CASSVTGNSPLHF
>TRBJ1-2|TRBD1|-|TRBV27
TGTGCCAGCAGTCGGAGGGACAGGGTACCCTATGGCTACACCTTC
CASSRRDRVPYGYTF
>TRBJ1-3|-|-|TRBV30
TGTGCCTGGAGTGTACGGGGTAGCTCTGGAAACACCATATATTTT
CAWSVRGSSGNTIYF
>TRBJ2-3|-|few|TRBV19
TGTGCCAGTAGTAAGGCTAGCGACGCGGATACGCAGTATTTT
CASSKASDADTQYF
>TRBJ1-1|-|-|TRBV10-3
TGTGCCATCAGGACAGTTACAGGGTCGAACACTGAAGCTTTCTTT
CAIRTVTGSNTEAFF
>TRBJ1-2|-|once|TRBV30
TGTGCCTGGAGTCCCAGGGAGGGCGGCTACACCTTC
CAWSPREGGYTF
>TRBJ1-5|-|-|TRBV10-3
TGTGCCACCGCCGCGGACATCCATCAGCCCCAGCATTTT
CATAADIHQPQHF